Listed below are T cell receptor beta chains from one sample, sequenced in a study of CD8 T cells in ankylosing spondylitis. TCRdb itself ran the 5' RACE reads through MiXCR, one entry per CDR3 protein. The sample carries about 360,000 distinct CDR3 sequences, roughly 15% recorded once. Sequencing used blood, either unsorted or a sorted T cell fraction (not recorded which). The receptor set was obtained from a male donor with ankylosing spondylitis or in good health (not recorded which). The CDR3 runs from the conserved cysteine through the conserved F or W. Fields, in order: V gene, J gene, CDR3 protein.

TRBV15,TRBJ2-5,CATSGSGLQETQYF
TRBV12-3/TRBV12-4,TRBJ2-3,CASSSSRTSADTQYF
TRBV5-1,TRBJ1-1,CASSLALQGRNTEAFF
TRBV3-1,TRBJ1-1,CASSLDRGLDTEAFF
TRBV11-2,TRBJ2-3,CASSLAREDTQYF
TRBV21-1,TRBJ2-1,CASSKAGLAGDHSYNEQFF
TRBV5-1,TRBJ2-2,CASSLSIMSRSSTGELFF
TRBV3-1,TRBJ2-7,CASSQDQATTYEQYF
TRBV10-3,TRBJ2-7,CAINQLAGFSSYEQYF
TRBV5-6,TRBJ1-2,CASSLADGYTF
TRBV3-1,TRBJ1-1,CASSQGGFMNTEAFF
TRBV2,TRBJ2-2,CASSAGPTGELFF
TRBV6-5,TRBJ2-5,CASSYSGTTQTQYF
TRBV3-1,TRBJ2-2,CASSRLAAGELFF
TRBV10-3,TRBJ2-1,CAISEPGEYNEQFF
TRBV20-1,TRBJ2-1,CSARDQGGWDEQFF
TRBV5-1,TRBJ2-7,CASSSMGQGSEEQYF
TRBV10-2,TRBJ1-5,CASSPANQPQHF
TRBV27,TRBJ1-3,CASSLRRPPETGNTIYF
TRBV7-9,TRBJ1-4,CASSLSQALNEKLFF
TRBV30,TRBJ1-3,CAWSVGEKTIYF
TRBV12-3/TRBV12-4,TRBJ2-1,CASSPGRTGVDEQFF
TRBV5-1,TRBJ2-3,CASSLAVPTDTQYF
TRBV5-1,TRBJ2-5,CASSFPGTGVGETQYF
TRBV7-9,TRBJ2-2,CASSLVGTDTGELFF
TRBV13,TRBJ2-3,CASSLGGRFTDTQYF
TRBV27,TRBJ2-7,CASSSSGRAYEQYF
TRBV7-2,TRBJ1-3,CASSLGPGSGNTIYF
TRBV5-1,TRBJ2-3,CASSLGADTDTQYF
TRBV5-1,TRBJ1-1,CASSLVSRGSTEAFF
TRBV20-1,TRBJ1-1,CSAKTPGANEAFF
TRBV7-8,TRBJ2-1,CASSPAAGGNEQFF
TRBV7-2,TRBJ2-1,CASSSPQGRRNEQFF
TRBV24-1,TRBJ2-2,CATSDVRTGSDGELFF
TRBV5-1,TRBJ1-1,CASSLDSYTEAFF
TRBV5-1,TRBJ1-2,CASSTAGTGKGSDGYTF
TRBV11-2,TRBJ2-7,CASQTSGTSYEQYF
TRBV5-1,TRBJ2-7,CASSLGGTGTYEQYF
TRBV12-3/TRBV12-4,TRBJ2-4,CASSLLKGYIQYF
TRBV5-1,TRBJ2-7,CASSLAGILTYEQYF
TRBV6-1,TRBJ1-5,CASTLSQGDNQPQHF
TRBV7-6,TRBJ2-3,CASSQSRQGTDTQYF
TRBV5-1,TRBJ2-7,CASSSGPTYEQYF
TRBV4-1,TRBJ1-2,CASSQDPTGSYGYTF
TRBV12-5,TRBJ2-1,CASGLLVFGTSGTLRSYNEQFF
TRBV6-1,TRBJ1-6,CASNPTGGANKGSTSPLHF
TRBV7-9,TRBJ1-5,CASSLTGIQPQHF
TRBV2,TRBJ1-1,CASSSPVGEAFF
TRBV20-1,TRBJ2-2,CSATRQGLDTGELFF
TRBV5-1,TRBJ1-4,CASSLGTTNEKLFF